These T cell receptor beta chains were read from a single sample in a study of technical replicates of blood from a few donors. The repertoire was sequenced with immunoSEQ multiplex PCR; TCRdb's copy has only in-frame clones and lacks some. The data contain around 84,000 clones, nearly 98% of them singletons. Sequencing used T cells isolated from PBMCs. These TCRs come from a human donor in good health. Both conserved end residues are part of each CDR3. Fields, in order: V gene, J gene, CDR3 protein.

v_gene: TRBV2
j_gene: TRBJ2-7
CDR3aa: CASSVSGQGSYEQYF

v_gene: TRBV5-1
j_gene: TRBJ2-1
CDR3aa: CASSSILAGGTYNEQFF

v_gene: TRBV5-1
j_gene: TRBJ2-3
CDR3aa: CASSNDFGPTDTQYF

v_gene: TRBV6-5
j_gene: TRBJ1-3
CDR3aa: CASSYSGGAGNTIYF

v_gene: TRBV25-1
j_gene: TRBJ2-7
CDR3aa: CASSDGYEQYF

v_gene: TRBV5-1
j_gene: TRBJ2-5
CDR3aa: CASSLGTSQGTQYF

v_gene: TRBV30
j_gene: TRBJ1-1
CDR3aa: CAWSVGRGTEAFF

v_gene: TRBV29-1
j_gene: TRBJ2-1
CDR3aa: CSVVKSSYNEQFF

v_gene: TRBV7-9
j_gene: TRBJ1-2
CDR3aa: CASSLQGAGYGYTF

v_gene: TRBV4-1
j_gene: TRBJ2-3
CDR3aa: CASSQGYLDRGLSDTQYF

v_gene: TRBV7-8
j_gene: TRBJ1-5
CDR3aa: CASSLVERQPQHF

v_gene: TRBV11-2
j_gene: TRBJ1-1
CDR3aa: CASSSAGRDGNTEAFF

v_gene: TRBV7-9
j_gene: TRBJ1-2
CDR3aa: CASRETRQGSYGYTF

v_gene: TRBV7-9
j_gene: TRBJ2-7
CDR3aa: CAIGQALSYEQYF

v_gene: TRBV29-1
j_gene: TRBJ1-1
CDR3aa: CSVQITEAFF

v_gene: TRBV5-4
j_gene: TRBJ2-1
CDR3aa: CASSLDPEGLNEQFF

v_gene: TRBV15
j_gene: TRBJ1-2
CDR3aa: CATSRAGSGGYTF

v_gene: TRBV6-5
j_gene: TRBJ1-1
CDR3aa: CASSYSRNTEAFF

v_gene: TRBV5-4
j_gene: TRBJ2-5
CDR3aa: CASSLDVRGVEETQYF

v_gene: TRBV4-1
j_gene: TRBJ2-5
CDR3aa: CASSRGTSGQETQYF

v_gene: TRBV7-9
j_gene: TRBJ1-4
CDR3aa: CASSLDGRANEKLFF

v_gene: TRBV4-2
j_gene: TRBJ2-2
CDR3aa: CASSQESQTGGYTGELFF

v_gene: TRBV5-1
j_gene: TRBJ2-7
CDR3aa: CASSLLIVGTSGFQDYEQYF

v_gene: TRBV18
j_gene: TRBJ2-2
CDR3aa: CASSPPSGTNTGELFF

v_gene: TRBV25-1
j_gene: TRBJ1-5
CDR3aa: CASSEWDTNQPQHF

v_gene: TRBV28
j_gene: TRBJ2-2
CDR3aa: CASSPGLHTGELFF

v_gene: TRBV5-8
j_gene: TRBJ2-3
CDR3aa: CASSLETGGTDTQYF

v_gene: TRBV7-2
j_gene: TRBJ2-5
CDR3aa: CASSLALSGQETQYF

v_gene: TRBV10-2
j_gene: TRBJ1-1
CDR3aa: CASGGTGVNTEAFF

v_gene: TRBV7-9
j_gene: TRBJ2-3
CDR3aa: CASSLVGLAGGVDTQYF

v_gene: TRBV5-1
j_gene: TRBJ2-7
CDR3aa: CASSSTSGITPYEQYF

v_gene: TRBV2
j_gene: TRBJ1-1
CDR3aa: CASTLDGLLNTEAFF

v_gene: TRBV7-9
j_gene: TRBJ1-1
CDR3aa: CASSSQGSSTEAFF

v_gene: TRBV6-4
j_gene: TRBJ1-1
CDR3aa: CATSREVGTEAFF

v_gene: TRBV29-1
j_gene: TRBJ1-2
CDR3aa: CSVLNLTGQANYGYTF

v_gene: TRBV7-2
j_gene: TRBJ2-7
CDR3aa: CASSPSYRETGKQYF

v_gene: TRBV29-1
j_gene: TRBJ2-5
CDR3aa: CSVGVGGGGETQYF

v_gene: TRBV2
j_gene: TRBJ2-5
CDR3aa: CASSRTTSGQETQYF

v_gene: TRBV20-1
j_gene: TRBJ2-5
CDR3aa: CGHRGGETQYF

v_gene: TRBV19
j_gene: TRBJ1-2
CDR3aa: CASSNDGKSYGYTF

v_gene: TRBV9
j_gene: TRBJ1-2
CDR3aa: CASSVEAGSYGYTF

v_gene: TRBV18
j_gene: TRBJ1-1
CDR3aa: CASSPLGGGQMNTEAFF

v_gene: TRBV5-6
j_gene: TRBJ1-1
CDR3aa: CASSFGGRTNTEAFF

v_gene: TRBV7-9
j_gene: TRBJ2-1
CDR3aa: CASSPGGLGYNEQFF

v_gene: TRBV27
j_gene: TRBJ1-1
CDR3aa: CASSLWGGEAFF